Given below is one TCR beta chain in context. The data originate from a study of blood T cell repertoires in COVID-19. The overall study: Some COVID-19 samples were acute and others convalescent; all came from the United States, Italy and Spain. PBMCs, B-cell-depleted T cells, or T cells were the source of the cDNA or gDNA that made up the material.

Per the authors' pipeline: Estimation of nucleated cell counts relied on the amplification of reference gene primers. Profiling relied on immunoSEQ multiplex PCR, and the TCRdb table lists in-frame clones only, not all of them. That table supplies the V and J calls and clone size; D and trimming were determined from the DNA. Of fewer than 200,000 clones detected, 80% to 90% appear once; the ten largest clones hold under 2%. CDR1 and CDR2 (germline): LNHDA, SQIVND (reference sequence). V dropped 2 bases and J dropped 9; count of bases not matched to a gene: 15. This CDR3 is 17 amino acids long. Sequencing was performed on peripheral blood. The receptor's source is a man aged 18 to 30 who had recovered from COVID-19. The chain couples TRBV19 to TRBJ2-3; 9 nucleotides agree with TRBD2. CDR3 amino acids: CASSIRGGGRAEGTQYF. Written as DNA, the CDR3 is TGTGCCAGTAGTATAAGGGGCGGCGGGAGGGCAGAGGGAACGCAGTATTTT.